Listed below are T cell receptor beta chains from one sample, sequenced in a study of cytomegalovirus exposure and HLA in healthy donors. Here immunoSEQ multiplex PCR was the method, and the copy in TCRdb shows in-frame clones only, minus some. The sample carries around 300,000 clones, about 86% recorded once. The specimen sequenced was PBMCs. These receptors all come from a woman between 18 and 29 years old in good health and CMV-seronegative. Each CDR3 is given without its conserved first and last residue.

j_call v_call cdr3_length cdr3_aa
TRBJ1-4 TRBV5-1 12 ASSVGGSSEKLF
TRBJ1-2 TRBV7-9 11 ASSLSGTEVYT
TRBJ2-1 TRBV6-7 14 ASSYSAGHTYNEQF
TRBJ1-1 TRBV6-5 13 ASSWMAGINTEAF
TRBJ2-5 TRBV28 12 ASTSMAGSETQY
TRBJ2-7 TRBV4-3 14 ASSPRGRGIRDEQY
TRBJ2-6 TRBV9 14 ASSVGSGAGANVLT
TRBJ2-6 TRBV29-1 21 SVIHEETFLYGAGESGANVLT
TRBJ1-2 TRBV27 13 ASSLEGTGQGGYT
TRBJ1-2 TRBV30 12 AWNPGGRNYGYT
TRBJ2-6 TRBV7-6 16 ASSPWTGGVSGANVLT
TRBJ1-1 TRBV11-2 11 ASSLWRDRGAF
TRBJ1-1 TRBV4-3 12 ASSQDLPDTEAF
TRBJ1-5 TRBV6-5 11 ATKARGTEAQH
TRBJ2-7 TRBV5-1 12 ASSLVPETYEQY
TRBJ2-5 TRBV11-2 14 ASSSQRETRDETQY
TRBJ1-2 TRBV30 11 AWSIRAGYGYT
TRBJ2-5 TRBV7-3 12 ASSAPGARETQY
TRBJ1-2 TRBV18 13 ASSLSGKVFYGYT
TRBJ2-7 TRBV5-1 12 ASSSSIAGYEQY
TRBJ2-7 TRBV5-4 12 ASSHPGQLYEQY
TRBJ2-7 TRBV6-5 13 ASSYRGQKPYEQY
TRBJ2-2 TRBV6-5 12 ASRRLAYDEELF
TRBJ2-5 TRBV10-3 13 AISELAGPLETQY
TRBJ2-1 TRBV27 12 ASSSAASYNEQF
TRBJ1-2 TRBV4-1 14 ASSQALTGGMLGYT
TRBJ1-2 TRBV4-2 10 ASRRDNYGYT
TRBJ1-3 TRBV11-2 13 ASSLVPNSGNTIY
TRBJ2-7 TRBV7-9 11 ASSALVTGEQY
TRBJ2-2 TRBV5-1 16 ASSRTSGRAPNTGELF
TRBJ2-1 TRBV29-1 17 SVEDGLAGGPGGYNEQF
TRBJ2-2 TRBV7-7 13 ASSLVGAGTGELF
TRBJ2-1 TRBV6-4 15 ASSDFGGTGNYNEQF
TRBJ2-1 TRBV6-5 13 ASSTTSGRVNEQF